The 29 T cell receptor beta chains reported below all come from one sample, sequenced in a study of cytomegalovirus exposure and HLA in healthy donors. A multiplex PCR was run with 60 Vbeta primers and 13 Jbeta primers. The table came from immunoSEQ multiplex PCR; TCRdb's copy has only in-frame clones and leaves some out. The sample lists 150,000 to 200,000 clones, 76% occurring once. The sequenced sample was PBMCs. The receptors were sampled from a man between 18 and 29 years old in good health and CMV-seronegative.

The CDR3: CAWSPGSNQPQHF. In DNA form, the CDR3 reads TGTGCCTGGAGTCCCGGGAGCAATCAGCCCCAGCATTTT. The chain employs TRBV30 and TRBJ1-5; unclear D gene. Germline V lookup: CDR1 GTSNPN, CDR2 SVGIG (reference sequence). This CDR3 region has 13 residues. The V end lost 2 bases, the J end lost 1 base, and 6 bases lay between the germline ends. Supplemented by reference TRBV30 and TRBJ1-5, the full variable domain reads SQTIHQWPATLVQPVGSPLSLECTVEGTSNPNLYWYRQAAGRGLQLLFYSVGIGQISSEVPQNLSASRPQDRQFILSSKKLLLSDSGFYLCAWSPGSNQPQHFGDGTRLSIL.

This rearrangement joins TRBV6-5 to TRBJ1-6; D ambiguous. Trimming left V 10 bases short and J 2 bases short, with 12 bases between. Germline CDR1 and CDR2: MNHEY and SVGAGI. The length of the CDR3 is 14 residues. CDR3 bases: TGTGCCATCGCCAAGGAGACCTATAATTCACCCCTCCACTTT. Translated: CAIAKETYNSPLHF.

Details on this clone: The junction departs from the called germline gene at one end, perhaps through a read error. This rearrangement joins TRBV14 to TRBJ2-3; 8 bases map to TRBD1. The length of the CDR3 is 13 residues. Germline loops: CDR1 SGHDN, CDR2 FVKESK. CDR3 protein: CASSQDRGRPQTF. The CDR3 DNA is TGTGCCAGCAGCCAAGACAGGGGGCGCCCCCAGACTTTT. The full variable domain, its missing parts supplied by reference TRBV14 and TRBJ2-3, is EAGVTQFPSHSVIEKGQTVTLRCDPISGHDNLYWYRRVMGKEIKFLLHFVKESKQDESGMPNNRFLAERTGGTYSTLKVQPAELEDSGVYFCASSQDRGRPQTFGPGTRLTVL.

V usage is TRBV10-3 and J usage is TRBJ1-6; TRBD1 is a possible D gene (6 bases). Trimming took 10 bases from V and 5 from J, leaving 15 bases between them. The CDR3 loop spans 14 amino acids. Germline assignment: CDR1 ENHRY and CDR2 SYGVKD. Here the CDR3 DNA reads TGTGCCACTAAATCGGACAGTGATAATTCACCCCTCCACTTT. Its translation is CATKSDSDNSPLHF.

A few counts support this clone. The DNA of the CDR3 is TGCGCCAGCAGCTCGGCCACCGGGACAGGGGGCCGCAATGAGCAGTTCTTC. Encoded protein: CASSSATGTGGRNEQFF. The chain recombines TRBV5-1 with TRBJ2-1; TRBD1 agrees at 12 bases. Germline V gene data show CDR1 as SGHRS and CDR2 as YFSETQ. The CDR3 is 17 amino acids. V lost 3 bases to trimming and J lost 6 bases; unmatched junction nucleotides: 10. Drawing the rest from reference TRBV5-1 and TRBJ2-1, the complete variable domain is KAGVTQTPRYLIKTRGQQVTLSCSPISGHRSVSWYQQTPGQGLQFLFEYFSETQRNKGNFPGRFSGRQFSNSRSEMNVSTLELGDSALYLCASSSATGTGGRNEQFFGPGTRLTVL.

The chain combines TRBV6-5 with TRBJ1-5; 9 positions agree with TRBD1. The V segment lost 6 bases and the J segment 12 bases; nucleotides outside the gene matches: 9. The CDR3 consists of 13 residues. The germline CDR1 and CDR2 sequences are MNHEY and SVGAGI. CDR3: CASRSGTGLFQHF. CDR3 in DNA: TGTGCCAGCAGATCCGGGACAGGGCTGTTCCAGCATTTT.

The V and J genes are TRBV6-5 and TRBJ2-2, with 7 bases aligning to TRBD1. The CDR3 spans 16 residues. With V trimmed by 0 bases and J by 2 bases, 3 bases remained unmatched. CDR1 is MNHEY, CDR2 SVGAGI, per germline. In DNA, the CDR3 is TGTGCCAGCAGTTACTCAGGGGGCTTTAACACCGGGGAGCTGTTTTTT. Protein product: CASSYSGGFNTGELFF.

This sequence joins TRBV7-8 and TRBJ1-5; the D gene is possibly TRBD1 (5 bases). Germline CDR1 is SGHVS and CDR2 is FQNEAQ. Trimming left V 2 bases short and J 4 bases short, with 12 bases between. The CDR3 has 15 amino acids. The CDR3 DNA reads TGTGCCAGCAGCTTATCCGGACAACCGAATCAGCCCCAGCATTTT. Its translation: CASSLSGQPNQPQHF.

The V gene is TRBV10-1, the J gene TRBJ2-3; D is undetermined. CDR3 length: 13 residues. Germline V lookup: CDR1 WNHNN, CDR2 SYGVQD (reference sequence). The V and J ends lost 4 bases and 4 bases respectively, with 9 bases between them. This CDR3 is CASSGSVPDTQYF. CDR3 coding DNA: TGCGCCAGCAGTGGGAGCGTCCCAGATACGCAGTATTTT.

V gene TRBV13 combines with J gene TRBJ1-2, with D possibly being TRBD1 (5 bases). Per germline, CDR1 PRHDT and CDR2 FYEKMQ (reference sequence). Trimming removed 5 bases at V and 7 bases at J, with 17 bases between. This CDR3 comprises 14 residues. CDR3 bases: TGTGCCAGCAGCCGCTGGGGCAGGGATTCTGGCTACACCTTC. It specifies CASSRWGRDSGYTF.

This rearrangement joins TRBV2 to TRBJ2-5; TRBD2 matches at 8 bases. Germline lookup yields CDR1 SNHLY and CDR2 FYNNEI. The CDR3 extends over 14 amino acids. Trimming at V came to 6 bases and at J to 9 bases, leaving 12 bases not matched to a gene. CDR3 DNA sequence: TGTGCCAGCAGGGGACTAGTAAAATTAGGTCCCCAGTACTTC. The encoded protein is CASRGLVKLGPQYF.

The CDR3 bases are TGTGCCAGCAGTTTATTCGCGGGAAGCGGGGCTGAAAAACTGTTTTTT. Its protein is CASSLFAGSGAEKLFF. J is TRBJ1-4 and V is TRBV27; perhaps TRBD1 as D (5 bases). Deletions cut 1 base from V and 7 bases from J, with 16 bases between. CDR3 length equals 16 residues. Germline CDR1 and CDR2: MNHEY and SMNVEV (reference sequence).

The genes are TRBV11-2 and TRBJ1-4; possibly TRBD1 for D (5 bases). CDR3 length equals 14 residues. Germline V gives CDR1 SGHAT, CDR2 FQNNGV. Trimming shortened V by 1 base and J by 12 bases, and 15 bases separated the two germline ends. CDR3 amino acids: CASSLVRFAGQLFF. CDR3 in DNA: TGTGCCAGCAGCTTAGTTAGGTTCGCGGGGCAACTGTTTTTT.

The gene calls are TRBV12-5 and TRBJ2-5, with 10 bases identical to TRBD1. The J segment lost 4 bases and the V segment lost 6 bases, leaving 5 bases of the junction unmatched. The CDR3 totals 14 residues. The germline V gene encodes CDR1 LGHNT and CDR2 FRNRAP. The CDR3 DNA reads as TGTGCTAGTGGATCGGGACAGGGGTTAGAGACCCAGTACTTC. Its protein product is CASGSGQGLETQYF. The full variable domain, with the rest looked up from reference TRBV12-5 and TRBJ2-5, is DARVTQTPRHKVTEMGQEVTMRCQPILGHNTVFWYRQTMMQGLELLAYFRNRAPLDDSGMPKDRFSAEMPDATLATLKIQPSEPRDSAVYFCASGSGQGLETQYFGPGTRLLVL.

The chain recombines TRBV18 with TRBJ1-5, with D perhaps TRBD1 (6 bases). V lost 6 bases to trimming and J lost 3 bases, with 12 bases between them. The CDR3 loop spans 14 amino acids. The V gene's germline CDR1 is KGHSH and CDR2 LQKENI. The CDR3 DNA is TGTGCCAGCTCCCTACAGGGAGTCAATCAGCCCCAGCATTTT. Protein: CASSLQGVNQPQHF.

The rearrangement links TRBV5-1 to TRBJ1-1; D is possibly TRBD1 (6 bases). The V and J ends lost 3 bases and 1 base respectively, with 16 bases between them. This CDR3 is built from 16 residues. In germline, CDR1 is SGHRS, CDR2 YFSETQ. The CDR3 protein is CASSSGMGTPNTEAFF. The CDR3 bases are TGCGCCAGCAGCTCGGGAATGGGGACACCGAACACTGAAGCTTTCTTT.

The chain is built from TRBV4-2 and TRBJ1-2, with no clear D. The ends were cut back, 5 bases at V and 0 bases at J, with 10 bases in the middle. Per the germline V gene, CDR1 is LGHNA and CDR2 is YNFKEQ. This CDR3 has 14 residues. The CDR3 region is CASSSEVSNYGYTF. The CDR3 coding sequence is TGTGCCAGCAGCTCAGAGGTTTCTAACTATGGCTACACCTTC.

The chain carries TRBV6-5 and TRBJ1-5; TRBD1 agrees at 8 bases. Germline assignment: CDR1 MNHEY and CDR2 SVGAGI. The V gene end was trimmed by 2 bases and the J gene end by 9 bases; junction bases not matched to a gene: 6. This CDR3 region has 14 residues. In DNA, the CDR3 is TGTGCCAGCAGTTACGGACAGGGAATCGGGCCCCAGCATTTT. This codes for CASSYGQGIGPQHF.

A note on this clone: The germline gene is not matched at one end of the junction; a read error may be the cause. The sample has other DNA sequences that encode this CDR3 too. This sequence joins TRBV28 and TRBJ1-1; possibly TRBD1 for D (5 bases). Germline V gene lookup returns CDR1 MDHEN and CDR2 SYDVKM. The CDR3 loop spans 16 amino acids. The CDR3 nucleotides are TGCGCCAGCAGTTTCGTACCGACAGAACCGAACACTGAAGCTTTCTTT. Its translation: CASSFVPTEPNTEAFF.

CDR3 in amino acids: CASRTGSGLYSGAQYF. The CDR3 DNA follows: TGTGCCAGCAGGACCGGCTCCGGGCTGTATTCAGGGGCCCAGTACTTC. This chain connects TRBV2 to TRBJ2-5; a weak D match, TRBD1 (6 bases). Germline loops: CDR1 SNHLY, CDR2 FYNNEI. CDR3 length equals 16 residues. V shed 6 bases and J shed 9 bases, with 26 bases lying between them.

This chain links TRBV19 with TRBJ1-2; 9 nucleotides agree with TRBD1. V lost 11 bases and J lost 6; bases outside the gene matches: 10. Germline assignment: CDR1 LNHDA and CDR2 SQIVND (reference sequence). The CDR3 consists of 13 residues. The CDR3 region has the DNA TGTGCCCTCCGGGACAGGGAGGTGGATGGCTACACCTTC. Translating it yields CALRDREVDGYTF.

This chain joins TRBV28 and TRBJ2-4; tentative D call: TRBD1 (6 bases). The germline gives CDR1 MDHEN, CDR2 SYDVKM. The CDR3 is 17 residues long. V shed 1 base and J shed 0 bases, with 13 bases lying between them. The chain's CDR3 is CASSLSGTLLAKNIQYF. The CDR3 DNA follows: TGTGCCAGCAGTTTATCCGGGACATTGTTAGCCAAAAACATTCAGTACTTC. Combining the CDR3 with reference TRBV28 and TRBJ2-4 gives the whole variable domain DVKVTQSSRYLVKRTGEKVFLECVQDMDHENMFWYRQDPGLGLRLIYFSYDVKMKEKGDIPEGYSVSREKKERFSLILESASTNQTSMYLCASSLSGTLLAKNIQYFGAGTRLSVL.

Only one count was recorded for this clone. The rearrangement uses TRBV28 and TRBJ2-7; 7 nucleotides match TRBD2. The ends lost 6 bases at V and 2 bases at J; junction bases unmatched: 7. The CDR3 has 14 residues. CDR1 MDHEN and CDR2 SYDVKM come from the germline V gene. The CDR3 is CASSRGRGPYEQYF. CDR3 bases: TGTGCCAGCAGCCGTGGGAGGGGCCCCTACGAGCAGTACTTC.

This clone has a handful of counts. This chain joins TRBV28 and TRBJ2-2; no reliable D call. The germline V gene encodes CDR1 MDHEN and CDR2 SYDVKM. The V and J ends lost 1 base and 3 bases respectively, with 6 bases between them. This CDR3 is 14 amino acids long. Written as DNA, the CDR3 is TGTGCCAGCAGTTTATCGGCGGACACCGGGGAGCTGTTTTTT. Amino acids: CASSLSADTGELFF. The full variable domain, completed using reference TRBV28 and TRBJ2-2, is DVKVTQSSRYLVKRTGEKVFLECVQDMDHENMFWYRQDPGLGLRLIYFSYDVKMKEKGDIPEGYSVSREKKERFSLILESASTNQTSMYLCASSLSADTGELFFGEGSRLTVL.

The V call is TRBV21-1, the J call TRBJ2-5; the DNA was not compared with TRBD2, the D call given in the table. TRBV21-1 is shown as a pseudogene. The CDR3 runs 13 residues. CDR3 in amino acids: CASSNRDQETQYF. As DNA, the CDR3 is TGTGCCAGCAGTAATAGAGACCAAGAGACCCAGTACTTC.

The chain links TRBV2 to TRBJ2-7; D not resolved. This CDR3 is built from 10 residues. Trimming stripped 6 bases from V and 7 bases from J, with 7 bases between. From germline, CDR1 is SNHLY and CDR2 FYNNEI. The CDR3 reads CASSVQEQYF. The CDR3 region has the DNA TGTGCCAGCAGCGTACAGGAGCAGTACTTC.

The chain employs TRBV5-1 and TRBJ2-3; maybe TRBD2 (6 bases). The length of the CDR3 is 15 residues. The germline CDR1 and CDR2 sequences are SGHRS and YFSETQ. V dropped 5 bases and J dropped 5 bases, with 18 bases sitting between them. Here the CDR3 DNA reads TGCGCCAGCAGAGCCGGGACTCATGATTTAGATACGCAGTATTTT. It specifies CASRAGTHDLDTQYF. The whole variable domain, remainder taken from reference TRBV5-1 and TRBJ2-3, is KAGVTQTPRYLIKTRGQQVTLSCSPISGHRSVSWYQQTPGQGLQFLFEYFSETQRNKGNFPGRFSGRQFSNSRSEMNVSTLELGDSALYLCASRAGTHDLDTQYFGPGTRLTVL.

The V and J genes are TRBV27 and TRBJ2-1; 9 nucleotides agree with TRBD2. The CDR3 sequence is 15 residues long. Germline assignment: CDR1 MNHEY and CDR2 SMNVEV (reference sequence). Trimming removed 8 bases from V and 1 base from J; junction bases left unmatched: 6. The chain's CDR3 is CASGVLAGSYNEQFF. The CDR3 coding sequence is TGTGCCAGCGGTGTACTAGCGGGTTCCTACAATGAGCAGTTCTTC.

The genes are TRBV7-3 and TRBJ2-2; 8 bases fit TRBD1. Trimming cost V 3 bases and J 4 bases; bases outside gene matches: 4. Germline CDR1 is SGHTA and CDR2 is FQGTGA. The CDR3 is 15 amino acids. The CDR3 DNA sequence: TGTGCCAGCAGCTTTACAGGGGGACCCACCGGGGAGCTGTTTTTT. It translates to CASSFTGGPTGELFF.